This record concerns one T cell receptor beta chain sequence. This clonotype was seen a handful of times. Its antigen is currently not known. Within one base of it there is no much larger clone, and no base qualities were kept. This record comes from a study of T cells after yellow fever vaccination (dated by TCRdb to between 2019 and 2020). For the wider study: The SMART-Seq v4 Ultra Low Input RNA kit was used to prepare libraries from fractions with low cell numbers. Blood was drawn at multiple timepoints before and after primary and secondary immunization, with bulk PBMC replicates and cell subsets isolated. Two healthy male donors, one aged 18 to 30 and one aged 30 to 40 years, made up the cohort. Bulk TCR alpha and beta repertoires were sequenced longitudinally to track T-cell clones before and after primary and booster YFV17D yellow fever vaccination. On the study overall, not on this receptor specifically: Compared with the primary T-cell response, the secondary T-cell response was faster but weaker, reaching its peak on day 5 rather than on day 15. A small fraction of clonotypes showed up in both the CD4 and CD8 compartments, probably as a result of convergent recombination. Because only a couple of donors were included in the study, the extent to which the findings can be generalized is limited. Most clones expanded after primary vaccination (about 96% of CD4 and around 88% of CD8) were re-detected after the booster, suggesting that broad memory maintenance occurred. Because abundant contaminating clonotypes from the bulk population could be contained in FACS-sorted repertoires, computational filtering was required.

In light of the paper, this sample's treatment or condition label describes: live attenuated yellow fever vaccine strain. At each blood-draw timepoint, two biological replicates of bulk PBMCs were obtained. A standard Ficoll-Paque protocol was used to isolate PBMCs from peripheral blood. TriZol was used to extract RNA from bulk PBMCs, CD4 and CD8 fractions, and dextramer-positive and dextramer-negative fractions. TCR cDNA was synthesized by 5'RACE template switching, which introduced a universal primer site and unique molecular identifiers. cDNA synthesis was primed from both the TCR alpha and TCR beta constant segments. Library amplification used two PCR steps, and the second PCR step added sample barcodes and sequencing adapters. Libraries were sequenced on Illumina HiSeq 2500 (2x100 bp) or NovaSeq (2x150 bp). In the source study's methods: MIGEC was used to demultiplex reads and collapse the reads into UMI consensus sequences, and MiXCR was used for V(D)J alignment. Clonotypes responding to the vaccine were identified with edgeR on replicate PBMC samples, with the criteria of FDR below 0.01 and a log2 fold change above 5 up to day 15. CD4 or CD8 identity was assigned to each bulk clonotype according to whether the clonotype was present at higher abundance in the sequenced CD4 repertoire or the sequenced CD8 repertoire. TCRdb handled the public reads itself, with Q25 trimming in fastp and clone calling in MiXCR, and kept productive beta chains. Each record represents a unique CDR3 protein, reported with the most common genes and DNA among its rows. Clone size and V and J calls follow TCRdb, not the original study. For this sample there are about 550,000 distinct CDR3 sequences; roughly 19% appear just once. Roughly 13% of the sample is held by the ten biggest clonotypes.

The CDR3 has 18 amino acids, counting the end cysteine and phenylalanine. CDR3 DNA only is kept here, 54 bases in frame from base 1. The germline V gene specifies SGHAT as CDR1 and FQNNGV as CDR2. V is clipped by 4 bases and J by 2 bases, and the sequence between their germline boundaries is 21 bases long. The starting material was PBMCs, obtained 15 days after the yellow fever booster vaccination. The chain couples TRBV11-2 to TRBJ2-1; 6 matching bases give a weak D call of TRBD2. The sequence was collected from a man younger than 45 who received the YFV17D yellow fever vaccine. DNA sequence: TGTGCCAGCAGCTCACCCGTTGGAGGGCCGAAGCCCTACAATGAGCAGTTCTTC. It encodes CASSSPVGGPKPYNEQFF.